The entry that follows covers one T cell receptor (beta chain) sequence. This sample is drawn from a study of blood T cell repertoires in COVID-19. About the study: Samples taken during acute and convalescent COVID-19 were collected in the United States, Italy and Spain. Nucleic acid was either cDNA or gDNA, and it came from T cells, B-cell-depleted T cells, or PBMCs.

Sequenced by immunoSEQ multiplex PCR; TCRdb stores in-frame clones only, minus some. The sample holds tens of thousands of clones, approximately 89% seen once. The CDR3 is made up of 15 amino acids. Trimming cost V 4 bases and J 4 bases; bases outside gene matches: 7. The germline CDR1 and CDR2 sequences are MNHEY and SVGEGT. This chain joins TRBV6-2 or TRBV6-3 and TRBJ2-7; 10 nucleotides agree with TRBD1. The TCR sequence derives from a man aged 50 or older with acute or convalescent COVID-19. The sample comprised peripheral blood. In DNA, the CDR3 is TGTGCCAGCAGTTCGGACAGGGGGAGGTTATACGAGCAGTACTTC. Encoded protein: CASSSDRGRLYEQYF.